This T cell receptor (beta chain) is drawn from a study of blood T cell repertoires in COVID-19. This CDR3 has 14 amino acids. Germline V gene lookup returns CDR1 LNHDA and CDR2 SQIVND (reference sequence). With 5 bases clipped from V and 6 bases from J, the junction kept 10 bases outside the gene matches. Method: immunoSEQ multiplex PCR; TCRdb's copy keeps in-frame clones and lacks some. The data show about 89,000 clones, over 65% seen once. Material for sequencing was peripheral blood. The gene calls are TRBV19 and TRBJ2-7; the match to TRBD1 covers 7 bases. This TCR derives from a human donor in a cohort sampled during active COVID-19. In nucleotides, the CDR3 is TGTGCCAGTAGTTCCTTCAGGGGGTCTCGCGAGCAGTACTTC. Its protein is CASSSFRGSREQYF.